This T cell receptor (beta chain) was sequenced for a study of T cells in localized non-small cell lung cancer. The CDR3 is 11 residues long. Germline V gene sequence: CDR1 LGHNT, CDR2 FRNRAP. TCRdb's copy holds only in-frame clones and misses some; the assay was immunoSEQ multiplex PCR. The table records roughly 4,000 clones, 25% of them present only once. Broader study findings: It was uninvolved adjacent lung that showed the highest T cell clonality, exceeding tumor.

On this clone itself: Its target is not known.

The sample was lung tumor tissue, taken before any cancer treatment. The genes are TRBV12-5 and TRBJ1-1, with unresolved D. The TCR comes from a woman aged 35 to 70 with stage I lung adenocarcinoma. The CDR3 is CASTQVAGAFF. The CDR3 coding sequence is TGTGCCAGTACCCAGGTGGCGGGAGCTTTCTTT.